This is a list of T cell receptor beta chains from one sample in a study of cytomegalovirus exposure and HLA in healthy donors. TCRdb keeps only in-frame clones here, not all; method: immunoSEQ multiplex PCR. The profile covers about 100,000 clones, with 75% to 80% appearing a single time and more than 9.5% taken by the ten largest. Material for sequencing was PBMCs. These receptors were collected from a male donor in good health and CMV-seropositive. The CDR3 runs from the conserved cysteine through the conserved F or W. Fields, in order: J gene, V gene, D gene, clone size, CDR3 DNA, CDR3 protein. The D gene is left open where the match is weak. Only some rows state a clone size, as once, few, many or a class for expanded clones.

J: TRBJ1-2; V: TRBV2; D: TRBD1; size: NA; DNA: TGTGCCAGCCGTCGGGACAGGGACCGGGGCGGCTACACCTTC; CDR3: CASRRDRDRGGYTF
J: TRBJ2-7; V: TRBV30; D: NA; size: few; DNA: TGTGCCTGGAGTTCGGTGAGCAGGATTTCCTACGAGCAGTACTTC; CDR3: CAWSSVSRISYEQYF
J: TRBJ2-1; V: TRBV19; D: TRBD2; size: NA; DNA: TGTGCCAGTAGTCCGGGACTAGCGAGATACAATGAGCAGTTCTTC; CDR3: CASSPGLARYNEQFF
J: TRBJ2-3; V: TRBV11-2; D: NA; size: few; DNA: TGTGCCAGCAGCTTACTAGCGCCGAGCACAGATACGCAGTATTTT; CDR3: CASSLLAPSTDTQYF
J: TRBJ2-1; V: TRBV5-1; D: NA; size: NA; DNA: TGCGCCAGCAGCCTCGACACAAGCTACAATGAGCAGTTCTTC; CDR3: CASSLDTSYNEQFF
J: TRBJ2-7; V: TRBV2; D: NA; size: NA; DNA: TGTGCCAGCAGTGAAGGTTCGACAGGTAGCTACGAGCAGTACTTC; CDR3: CASSEGSTGSYEQYF
J: TRBJ2-7; V: TRBV7-9; D: NA; size: NA; DNA: TGTGCCAGCAGCTTATCCCTTAGCGGATCCTACGAGCAGTACTTC; CDR3: CASSLSLSGSYEQYF
J: TRBJ2-3; V: TRBV15; D: TRBD2; size: NA; DNA: TGTGCCACCAGCAGAGGACTAGCGGCTCTGGTAGATACGCAGTATTTT; CDR3: CATSRGLAALVDTQYF
J: TRBJ2-3; V: TRBV7-6; D: TRBD1; size: NA; DNA: TGTGCCAGCAGTTCGCCCCCGGGACAGAGGGAAGATACGCAGTATTTT; CDR3: CASSSPPGQREDTQYF
J: TRBJ1-1; V: TRBV19; D: NA; size: NA; DNA: TGTGCCAGTAGTATGGGGACACCAGGGGACACTGAAGCTTTCTTT; CDR3: CASSMGTPGDTEAFF
J: TRBJ1-1; V: TRBV6-5; D: NA; size: NA; DNA: TGTGCCAGCAGTTACTCGAAGCGGGGGGGCACTGAAGCTTTCTTT; CDR3: CASSYSKRGGTEAFF
J: TRBJ2-1; V: TRBV7-9; D: TRBD2; size: NA; DNA: TGTGCCAGCAGCCCACCCAGCGGGAGACCCTACAATGAGCAGTTCTTC; CDR3: CASSPPSGRPYNEQFF
J: TRBJ2-5; V: TRBV6-1; D: TRBD2; size: NA; DNA: TGTGCCAGCCTAGGGGCGGGAGCGGGGGAGACCCAGTACTTC; CDR3: CASLGAGAGETQYF
J: TRBJ2-7; V: TRBV2; D: TRBD2; size: NA; DNA: TGTGCCAGCAGTGAATGGGGAGGACTAGCCGGGACCCGGGGAGAGCAGTACTTC; CDR3: CASSEWGGLAGTRGEQYF
J: TRBJ1-1; V: TRBV4-3; D: NA; size: once; DNA: TGCGCCAGCAGCCAAGACGGGGGCGGGGGAGGGAACACTGAAGCTTTCTTT; CDR3: CASSQDGGGGGNTEAFF
J: TRBJ1-6; V: TRBV5-1; D: TRBD1; size: once; DNA: TGCGCCAGCAGCTTGGTGTCGGACAGGACGAATAATTCACCCCTCCACTTT; CDR3: CASSLVSDRTNNSPLHF
J: TRBJ1-5; V: TRBV7-2; D: NA; size: NA; DNA: TGTGCCAGCAGCTCCAGGGTGGATCAGCCCCAGCATTTT; CDR3: CASSSRVDQPQHF
J: TRBJ2-7; V: TRBV14; D: TRBD1; size: NA; DNA: TGTGCCAGCACCTTAGGACAGGGGGGCTACGAGCAGTACTTC; CDR3: CASTLGQGGYEQYF
J: TRBJ2-7; V: TRBV7-2; D: TRBD1; size: NA; DNA: TGTGCCAGCAGCTTCTCGGGACAGTCTACCTACGAGCAGTACTTC; CDR3: CASSFSGQSTYEQYF
J: TRBJ1-2; V: TRBV19; D: NA; size: few; DNA: TGTGCCAGTAGACCCCAGGGAGGAGAAGGCTACACCTTC; CDR3: CASRPQGGEGYTF
J: TRBJ1-2; V: TRBV10-3; D: NA; size: NA; DNA: TGTGCCATCAGTGAAACCCAGGGAGGGTATGGCTACACCTTC; CDR3: CAISETQGGYGYTF
J: TRBJ2-1; V: TRBV13; D: NA; size: NA; DNA: TGTGCCAGCAGCCGGTCGGGATTTTTCGGCAATGAGCAGTTCTTC; CDR3: CASSRSGFFGNEQFF